Shown below are 13 T cell receptor beta chains from a single sample sequenced in a study of T cells after somatic rescue of genetic block. Profiling relied on immunoSEQ multiplex PCR, and the TCRdb table lists in-frame clones only, not all of them. The sample consists of some 15,000 clones, roughly 71% of them appearing once. The sample was peripheral blood mononuclear cells (PBMCs). These receptors were obtained from a man between 18 and 35 years old.

This chain connects TRBV28 to TRBJ2-4; D perhaps matches TRBD2 (6 bases). V dropped 5 bases and J dropped 5 bases, with 13 bases sitting between them. CDR3 size: 14 residues. Germline V gene data show CDR1 as MDHEN and CDR2 as SYDVKM. The CDR3 region is CASSPRWGENIQYF. CDR3 DNA sequence: TGTGCCAGCAGTCCTAGGTGGGGGGAAAACATTCAGTACTTC.

The chain is built from TRBV11-2 and TRBJ2-6, with D tentatively TRBD1 or TRBD2 (6 bases each). The CDR3 is 16 residues long. Trimming removed 1 base from V and 3 bases from J, with 10 bases in between. Germline CDR1 is SGHAT and CDR2 is FQNNGV. CDR3 sequence: CASSLGGTSGANVLTF. CDR3 bases: TGTGCCAGCAGCTTAGGCGGGACAAGTGGGGCCAACGTCCTGACTTTC.

The chain has TRBV7-9 and TRBJ1-1, with 7 bases that match TRBD1. The CDR3 extends over 14 amino acids. Germline CDR1 and CDR2: SEHNR and FQNEAQ (reference sequence). With 11 bases clipped from V and 4 bases from J, the junction kept 13 bases outside the gene matches. CDR3 residues: CAVEQGRASTEAFF. DNA of the CDR3: TGTGCCGTCGAACAGGGGCGGGCGAGCACTGAAGCTTTCTTT.

Details on this clone: Other nucleotide sequences in the sample specify the same CDR3. This sequence joins TRBV29-1 and TRBJ1-1; 9 nucleotides line up with TRBD1. V gave up 6 bases and J gave up 0 bases; unmatched junction bases: 11. This CDR3 is built from 16 residues. Germline lookup yields CDR1 SQVTM and CDR2 ANQGSEA. CDR3 DNA sequence: TGCAGCGTAGTGAATCCGGGACAGGGATTGAACACTGAAGCTTTCTTT. It encodes CSVVNPGQGLNTEAFF.

J is TRBJ2-7 and V is TRBV7-8; D assignment may be TRBD1 or TRBD2 (6 bases each). In germline, CDR1 is SGHVS, CDR2 FQNEAQ. V was clipped by 6 bases and J by 6 bases, with 12 bases between them. This CDR3 region has 12 residues. The CDR3 DNA sequence: TGTGCCAGCAGTTATTGGGGGGCCGAGCAGTACTTC. Translated: CASSYWGAEQYF.

This clone was observed at least ten times. CDR3 nucleotide sequence: TGCGCCAGCACCAGGGACAGGGGAACCTACAATGAGCAGTTCTTC. Protein product: CASTRDRGTYNEQFF. The V gene is TRBV5-1, the J gene TRBJ2-1, with TRBD1 matching over 10 bases. The ends lost 6 bases at V and 2 bases at J; junction bases unmatched: 5. CDR1 SGHRS and CDR2 YFSETQ come from the germline V gene. This CDR3 comprises 15 residues.

The chain recombines TRBV5-5 with TRBJ1-2, with a possible D match to TRBD1 (5 bases). The V end lost 3 bases, the J end lost 5 bases, and 20 bases lay between the germline ends. This CDR3 spans 16 amino acids. The V gene's germline CDR1 is SGHKS and CDR2 YYEKEE (reference sequence). CDR3 sequence reads: CASSSPMGPVTYGYTF. The CDR3 bases are TGTGCCAGCAGCTCGCCAATGGGACCGGTGACGTATGGCTACACCTTC. Complete variable domain (other parts from reference TRBV5-5 and TRBJ1-2): DAGVTQSPTHLIKTRGQQVTLRCSPISGHKSVSWYQQVLGQGPQFIFQYYEKEERGRGNFPDRFSARQFPNYSSELNVNALLLGDSALYLCASSSPMGPVTYGYTFGSGTRLTVV.

This clone was observed once. This chain links TRBV2 with TRBJ2-3; D unresolved. Trimming removed 6 bases from V and 5 bases from J, with 9 bases in between. The CDR3 contains 12 residues. The germline CDR1 and CDR2 sequences are SNHLY and FYNNEI. The CDR3 is CASRRWVDTQYF. The CDR3 coding sequence is TGTGCCAGCAGACGGTGGGTAGATACGCAGTATTTT.

V gene TRBV7-3 combines with J gene TRBJ2-2; D is uncertain. This CDR3 is 15 amino acids long. V was pared by 3 bases and J by 4 bases, with 12 bases between. Germline assignment: CDR1 SGHTA and CDR2 FQGTGA. CDR3 sequence: CASSFSAIPTGELFF. In DNA form, the CDR3 reads TGTGCCAGCAGCTTCTCAGCCATTCCCACCGGGGAGCTGTTTTTT.

This clone has a single count. V usage is TRBV5-4 and J usage is TRBJ2-7, with 9 bases aligning to TRBD2. Trimming removed 2 bases from V and 3 bases from J; junction bases left unmatched: 9. Germline CDR1 is SGHNT and CDR2 is YYREEE (reference sequence). The CDR3 sequence is 16 residues long. The CDR3 region is CASSFLASAGGYEQYF. The CDR3 DNA is TGTGCCAGCAGCTTCCTCGCCTCAGCGGGGGGCTACGAGCAGTACTTC.

The CDR3 DNA is TGTGCCAGCAGCTACCCTCCAACAGGGGACAATGAGCAGTTCTTC. Its protein is CASSYPPTGDNEQFF. V gene TRBV7-6 combines with J gene TRBJ2-1, with TRBD1 matching 7 bases. CDR1 is SGHVS, CDR2 FNYEAQ, per germline. This CDR3 spans 15 amino acids. With 4 bases clipped from V and 5 bases from J, the junction kept 8 bases outside the gene matches.

This chain connects TRBV6-1 to TRBJ1-5; TRBD1 might be the D (5 bases). There are 13 residues in the CDR3. The V end lost 6 bases, the J end lost 6 bases, and 12 bases lay between the germline ends. The V gene's germline CDR1 is MNHNS and CDR2 SASEGT. The CDR3 DNA reads TGTGCCAGCAGCCACGGGACGGTTCAGCCCCAGCATTTT. Its translation is CASSHGTVQPQHF.

CDR3 sequence (DNA): TGCAGCGTTGAACAGATCTATGGCTACACCTTC. This encodes CSVEQIYGYTF. The V gene is TRBV29-1, the J gene TRBJ1-2; no firm D call. CDR3 size: 11 residues. Trimming left V 2 bases short and J 4 bases short, with 5 bases between. The V gene's germline CDR1 is SQVTM and CDR2 ANQGSEA.